The 13 T cell receptor beta chains below were found in one sample sequenced in a study of PD-1 blockade in classical Hodgkin lymphoma. After autologous stem cell transplantation all patients relapsed, and prior brentuximab vedotin exposure differed between cohorts. TCRdb's copy holds only in-frame clones and misses some; the assay was immunoSEQ multiplex PCR. Here the sample spans 66,000 or so clones, roughly two thirds being singletons. Sequences were derived from peripheral blood mononuclear cells (PBMCs), sampled before the second cycle of nivolumab. Source of these receptors: a human donor with classical Hodgkin lymphoma.

The chain uses TRBV28 and TRBJ1-4; D is unresolved. CDR3 size: 15 residues. Deletions cut 5 bases from V and 6 bases from J, with 16 bases between. CDR1 is MDHEN, CDR2 SYDVKM, per germline. The CDR3 sequence is CASSPGRVRDEKLFF. CDR3 nucleotides: TGTGCCAGCAGTCCTGGCCGCGTCCGGGATGAAAAACTGTTTTTT.

Of note for this clone: The same CDR3 also results from other DNA sequences found in this sample. This rearrangement joins TRBV9 to TRBJ1-4, with D perhaps TRBD1 (6 bases). The CDR3 contains 14 residues. Trimming shortened V by 0 bases and J by 7 bases, and 10 bases separated the two germline ends. Germline CDR1 SGDLS, CDR2 YYNGEE. The CDR3 region is CASSVGGGSEKLFF. The CDR3 DNA sequence: TGTGCCAGCAGCGTAGGAGGGGGTAGTGAAAAACTGTTTTTT. The complete variable domain, with remaining parts taken from reference TRBV9 and TRBJ1-4, reads DSGVTQTPKHLITATGQRVTLRCSPRSGDLSVYWYQQSLDQGLQFLIQYYNGEERAKGNILERFSAQQFPDLHSELNLSSLELGDSALYFCASSVGGGSEKLFFGSGTQLSVL.

This clone was detected only once. The chain has TRBV11-2 and TRBJ2-1, with D perhaps TRBD2 (5 bases). Germline loops: CDR1 SGHAT, CDR2 FQNNGV. The CDR3 contains 16 residues. Between the trimmed V and J ends, which lost 1 base and 6 bases, there was a span of 16 bases. The CDR3 bases are TGTGCCAGCAGCTTAGGAAGCGGAAGGACTGGCAATGAGCAGTTCTTC. Residues: CASSLGSGRTGNEQFF.

V usage is TRBV5-6 and J usage is TRBJ1-2; TRBD1 matches 8 bases. The CDR3 is made up of 13 amino acids. CDR1 is SGHDT, CDR2 YYEEEE, per germline. The V and J ends lost 1 base and 7 bases, in that order; junction bases with no gene match: 3. The CDR3 DNA is TGTGCCAGCAGCTTGCAGGGGGCGACTGGCTACACCTTC. As protein: CASSLQGATGYTF.

Relative to its sample, this clone is medium-sized. The chain couples TRBV9 to TRBJ1-2, with a possible D match to TRBD1 (5 bases). This CDR3 comprises 14 residues. The V end lost 4 bases, the J end lost 3 bases, and 13 bases lay between the germline ends. Germline CDR1 SGDLS, CDR2 YYNGEE. Written as DNA, the CDR3 is TGTGCCAGCAGCCCTTCGGGAGGGGACTATGGCTACACCTTC. This gives the protein CASSPSGGDYGYTF.

The chain carries TRBV27 and TRBJ2-1, with TRBD2 matching 11 bases. The CDR3 is 15 residues long. The V and J ends lost 8 bases and 1 base, in that order; junction bases with no gene match: 4. Germline V gives CDR1 MNHEY, CDR2 SMNVEV (reference sequence). The DNA of the CDR3 is TGTGCCAGCCGGGCTAGCGGGAGGTCCTACAATGAGCAGTTCTTC. Its protein product is CASRASGRSYNEQFF.

The chain has TRBV5-1 and TRBJ2-7; 12 bases fit TRBD2. Germline V gives CDR1 SGHRS, CDR2 YFSETQ. The CDR3 runs to 17 residues. The trim removed 0 bases at V and 1 base at J, leaving 5 bases unmatched. The CDR3 reads CASSLDRLAGGSYEQYF. The CDR3 DNA is TGCGCCAGCAGCTTGGATCGGCTAGCGGGAGGGTCCTACGAGCAGTACTTC.

This chain connects TRBV9 to TRBJ1-5, with TRBD1 matching 10 bases. V dropped 3 bases and J dropped 7; count of bases not matched to a gene: 7. The CDR3 length is 15 residues. CDR1 and CDR2 (germline): SGDLS, YYNGEE. Here the CDR3 DNA reads TGTGCCAGCAGCGCGACAGGGGGCCTTGACCAGCCCCAGCATTTT. It codes for CASSATGGLDQPQHF.

This clone was counted only a few times. This sequence joins TRBV2 and TRBJ2-3; TRBD2 matches 14 bases. CDR3 length: 17 residues. After removal of 1 base from V and 8 bases from J, the junction contained 8 bases not matched to a gene. Germline CDR1 reads SNHLY; CDR2 reads FYNNEI. The CDR3 bases are TGTGCCAGCAGTGAAGGGATGGGACTAGCGGGGGTTGGTACGCAGTATTTT. This codes for CASSEGMGLAGVGTQYF.

This clone was seen more than once but under ten times. The chain combines TRBV9 with TRBJ2-1; D is unclear. V lost 4 bases to trimming and J lost 1 base, with 6 bases between them. Germline assignment: CDR1 SGDLS and CDR2 YYNGEE. The CDR3 runs to 13 residues. The CDR3 bases are TGTGCCAGCAGCCAAGGTTCCTACAATGAGCAGTTCTTC. Its translation: CASSQGSYNEQFF. The full variable domain, completed using reference TRBV9 and TRBJ2-1, is DSGVTQTPKHLITATGQRVTLRCSPRSGDLSVYWYQQSLDQGLQFLIQYYNGEERAKGNILERFSAQQFPDLHSELNLSSLELGDSALYFCASSQGSYNEQFFGPGTRLTVL.

The chain links TRBV19 to TRBJ1-1; D is unresolved. Looked up from germline, CDR1 is LNHDA and CDR2 is SQIVND (reference sequence). This CDR3 has 10 residues. Trimming shortened V by 8 bases and J by 1 base, and 2 bases separated the two germline ends. CDR3 DNA: TGTGCCAGTCAGAACACTGAAGCTTTCTTT. It codes for CASQNTEAFF.

The chain recombines TRBV9 with TRBJ1-3, with 9 positions matching TRBD1. J lost 2 bases, V lost 5 bases, and 8 bases had no gene match. The CDR3 sequence is 16 residues long. Germline V lookup: CDR1 SGDLS, CDR2 YYNGEE. The CDR3 sequence: CASSPPGQGAGNTIYF. The CDR3 nucleotides read TGTGCCAGCAGTCCCCCGGGACAGGGAGCTGGAAACACCATATATTTT.

The chain links TRBV6-1 to TRBJ1-2; D gene unclear. Germline loops: CDR1 MNHNS, CDR2 SASEGT. Trimming left V 2 bases short and J 4 bases short, with 8 bases between. This CDR3 comprises 13 residues. The CDR3 region is CASSETNGYGYTF. The CDR3 DNA follows: TGTGCCAGCAGTGAAACGAACGGCTATGGCTACACCTTC.